Below, 18 T cell receptor beta chains from the same sample are listed, as sequenced in a study of pediatric ulcerative colitis. The rectum was sampled with one to two pinch biopsies at colonoscopy. The data were produced by immunoSEQ multiplex PCR, yet TCRdb's version contains in-frame clones alone and is incomplete. The sample contains 15,000 to 20,000 clones, around 70% of which appear only once. Sequencing input: gut tissue. The receptors come from a girl aged 10 to 17 with moderate ulcerative colitis.

The rearrangement links TRBV28 to TRBJ2-1; TRBD2 matches 7 bases. Germline CDR1 and CDR2: MDHEN and SYDVKM. This CDR3 has 15 amino acids. V trimming: 4 bases; J trimming: 1 base; junction bases outside the gene matches: 4. The CDR3 DNA sequence: TGTGCCAGCAGTTGGGGCGGGAGTTCCTACAATGAGCAGTTCTTC. This gives the protein CASSWGGSSYNEQFF.

The chain links TRBV7-8 to TRBJ2-1; 7 bases agree with TRBD2. The CDR3 contains 16 residues. Germline CDR1 SGHVS, CDR2 FQNEAQ. Trimming removed 0 bases from V and 5 bases from J; junction bases left unmatched: 7. CDR3 in DNA: TGTGCCAGCAGCTTAGCTTGGACTAGACGGGACAATGAGCAGTTCTTC. This translates into CASSLAWTRRDNEQFF. The variable domain in full, completed from reference TRBV7-8 and TRBJ2-1, reads GAGVSQSPRYKVAKRGQDVALRCDPISGHVSLFWYQQALGQGPEFLTYFQNEAQLDKSGLPSDRFFAERPEGSVSTLKIQRTQQEDSAVYLCASSLAWTRRDNEQFFGPGTRLTVL.

The rearrangement uses TRBV6-4 and TRBJ1-2; possible D gene TRBD1, 6 bases. CDR3 length: 14 residues. CDR1 and CDR2 (germline): MRHNA, SNTAGT. Trimming cost V 6 bases and J 2 bases, with 13 bases left between them. Here the CDR3 reads CASSATGSNYGYTF. The CDR3 coding sequence is TGTGCCAGCAGCGCGACAGGTTCAAACTATGGCTACACCTTC.

The chain combines TRBV7-6 with TRBJ2-1; unclear D gene. V shed 1 base and J shed 9 bases, with 7 bases lying between them. From germline, CDR1 is SGHVS and CDR2 FNYEAQ. This CDR3 has 12 amino acids. CDR3 residues: CASSLGASEQFF. CDR3 nucleotide sequence: TGTGCCAGCAGCTTAGGGGCGAGTGAGCAGTTCTTC.

CDR3: CASIGGRFTEAFF. The DNA for the CDR3 is TGTGCCAGCATCGGGGGGAGGTTCACTGAAGCTTTCTTT. The chain is built from TRBV6-1 and TRBJ1-1; D is perhaps TRBD1 (5 bases). With 7 bases removed from V and 4 bases from J, the gap between germline ends came to 13 bases. CDR1 is MNHNS, CDR2 SASEGT, per germline. The CDR3 length is 13 residues.

The chain employs TRBV5-8 and TRBJ2-2; TRBD2 matches at 11 bases. J lost 3 bases, V lost 0 bases, and 4 bases had no gene match. The CDR3 is 17 amino acids. Germline V gene lookup returns CDR1 SGHTS and CDR2 YDEGEE. The chain's CDR3 is CASSLAGTSGYTGELFF. CDR3 bases: TGTGCCAGCAGCTTGGCTGGGACTAGCGGCTACACCGGGGAGCTGTTTTTT.

This clone was seen just once. The chain links TRBV15 to TRBJ2-5; D is undetermined. Germline V gene lookup returns CDR1 LNHNV and CDR2 YYDKDF (reference sequence). This CDR3 spans 15 amino acids. The germline V and J ends were trimmed by 5 bases and 3 bases, with 16 bases remaining between them. For the CDR3, the DNA is TGTGCCACCAGCGTCGCGAGGACGACGGAAGAGACCCAGTACTTC. Its protein product is CATSVARTTEETQYF.

This chain joins TRBV11-3 and TRBJ2-1, with D unresolved. The germline V gene has CDR1 SGHNT and CDR2 YENEEA. V dropped 7 bases and J dropped 5 bases, with 12 bases sitting between them. The length of the CDR3 is 13 residues. The CDR3 bases are TGTGCCAGCACCCCTGACACACACAATGAGCAGTTCTTC. It specifies CASTPDTHNEQFF.

The rearrangement uses TRBV10-1 and TRBJ2-1; D gene ambiguous. This CDR3 has 12 amino acids. Germline CDR1 reads WNHNN; CDR2 reads SYGVQD (reference sequence). V was cut by 3 bases and J by 10 bases, with 10 bases left in between. CDR3 in amino acids: CASSDPGREQFF. DNA for the CDR3: TGCGCCAGCAGTGACCCCGGTAGGGAGCAGTTCTTC.

V is TRBV19 and J is TRBJ1-2; D may be TRBD1 (6 bases). Trimming took 7 bases from V and 8 from J, leaving 23 bases between them. Germline V CDR1 and CDR2: LNHDA, SQIVND (reference sequence). The CDR3 is made up of 15 amino acids. CDR3 in amino acids: CASNARRGGAHGYTF. For the CDR3, the DNA is TGTGCCAGTAACGCCCGCCGGGGGGGGGCTCACGGCTACACCTTC.

The V and J genes are TRBV6-5 and TRBJ2-7, with D unresolved. With 3 bases removed from V and 4 bases from J, the gap between germline ends came to 16 bases. Looked up from germline, CDR1 is MNHEY and CDR2 is SVGAGI. This CDR3 has 15 residues. The CDR3 DNA reads as TGTGCCAGCAGTTATAGGAGCGCCGGAACATACGAGCAGTACTTC. It yields the protein CASSYRSAGTYEQYF.

V is TRBV9 and J is TRBJ2-2; a weak D match, TRBD1 (5 bases). The CDR3 has 14 residues. The germline CDR1 and CDR2 sequences are SGDLS and YYNGEE. Trimming pared 4 bases from V and 5 bases from J, leaving 12 bases between. Here the CDR3 DNA reads TGTGCCAGCAGCCCCAGGACATTAACCGGGGAGCTGTTTTTT. Its protein product is CASSPRTLTGELFF. Combining the CDR3 with reference TRBV9 and TRBJ2-2 gives the whole variable domain DSGVTQTPKHLITATGQRVTLRCSPRSGDLSVYWYQQSLDQGLQFLIQYYNGEERAKGNILERFSAQQFPDLHSELNLSSLELGDSALYFCASSPRTLTGELFFGEGSRLTVL.

The chain has TRBV29-1 and TRBJ2-7; 8 bases align to TRBD2. Germline V CDR1 and CDR2: SQVTM, ANQGSEA. CDR3 size: 13 residues. The junction had 2 bases not matched to a gene; V was cut back by 4 bases and J by 0 bases. The CDR3 sequence: CSVGLASSYEQYF. DNA of the CDR3: TGCAGCGTTGGACTAGCGAGCTCCTACGAGCAGTACTTC.

CDR3 region: CASSIVVTSGHNEQFF. Written as DNA, the CDR3 is TGTGCCAGTAGTATAGTAGTGACTAGCGGGCACAATGAGCAGTTCTTC. The chain links TRBV19 to TRBJ2-1, with TRBD2 identical over 10 bases. Looked up from germline, CDR1 is LNHDA and CDR2 is SQIVND (reference sequence). The V gene end was trimmed by 1 base and the J gene end by 5 bases; junction bases not matched to a gene: 5. This CDR3 region has 16 residues.

In this sample, this clone turned up once. The gene calls are TRBV30 and TRBJ2-5; 7 bases line up with TRBD1. With 4 bases clipped from V and 2 bases from J, the junction kept 4 bases outside the gene matches. The CDR3 is 13 residues long. The germline CDR1 and CDR2 sequences are GTSNPN and SVGIG (reference sequence). The CDR3 spells CAWNRGLQETQYF. The CDR3 DNA reads TGTGCCTGGAACAGGGGCTTACAAGAGACCCAGTACTTC.

The rearrangement uses TRBV30 and TRBJ2-6, with a possible D match to TRBD1 (5 bases). Germline CDR1 reads GTSNPN; CDR2 reads SVGIG (reference sequence). The V end lost 2 bases, the J end lost 0 bases, and 8 bases lay between the germline ends. This CDR3 comprises 15 residues. The CDR3 reads CAWSRQLSGANVLTF. The CDR3 DNA reads as TGTGCCTGGAGTCGACAGCTCTCTGGGGCCAACGTCCTGACTTTC.

The V call is TRBV29-1, the J call TRBJ2-7; D is uncertain. V gave up 5 bases and J gave up 1 base, with 12 bases separating them. CDR3 length: 13 amino acids. CDR1 is SQVTM, CDR2 ANQGSEA, per germline. In DNA, the CDR3 is TGCAGCGTTTCCCTGACGGCGTCCTACGAGCAGTACTTC. This encodes CSVSLTASYEQYF.

This clone was counted a single time. The chain is built from TRBV9 and TRBJ2-1; tentatively, D is TRBD2 (5 bases). This CDR3 has 14 residues. CDR1 is SGDLS and CDR2 is YYNGEE in the germline V gene. V shed 0 bases and J shed 2 bases, with 6 bases lying between them. This CDR3 is CASSVGGTYNEQFF. In DNA form, the CDR3 reads TGTGCCAGCAGCGTAGGAGGGACCTACAATGAGCAGTTCTTC.